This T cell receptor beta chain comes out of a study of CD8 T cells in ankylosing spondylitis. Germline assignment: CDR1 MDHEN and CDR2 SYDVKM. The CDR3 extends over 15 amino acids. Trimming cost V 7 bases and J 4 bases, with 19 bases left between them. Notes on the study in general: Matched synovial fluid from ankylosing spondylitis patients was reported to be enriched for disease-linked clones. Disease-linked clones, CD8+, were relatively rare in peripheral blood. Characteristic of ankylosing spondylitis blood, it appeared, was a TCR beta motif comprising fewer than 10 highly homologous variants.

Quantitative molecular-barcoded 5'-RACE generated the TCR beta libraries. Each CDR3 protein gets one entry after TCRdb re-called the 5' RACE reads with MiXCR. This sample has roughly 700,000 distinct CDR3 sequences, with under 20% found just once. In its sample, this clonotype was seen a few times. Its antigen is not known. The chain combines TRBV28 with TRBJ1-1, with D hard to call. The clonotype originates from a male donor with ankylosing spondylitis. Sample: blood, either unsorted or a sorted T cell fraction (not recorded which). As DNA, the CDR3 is TGTGCCAGCACCAGGAAGACACCCCGGAGCACTGAAGCTTTCTTT. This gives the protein CASTRKTPRSTEAFF. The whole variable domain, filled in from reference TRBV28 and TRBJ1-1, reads DVKVTQSSRYLVKRTGEKVFLECVQDMDHENMFWYRQDPGLGLRLIYFSYDVKMKEKGDIPEGYSVSREKKERFSLILESASTNQTSMYLCASTRKTPRSTEAFFGQGTRLTVV.